This T cell receptor (beta chain) comes out of a study of beta chain features in type 1 diabetes. V was pared by 0 bases and J by 7 bases, with 16 bases between. The CDR3 extends over 16 amino acids. The germline V gene has CDR1 SGHDN and CDR2 FVKESK. TCRB transcripts that were expressed got sequenced, as all of the isolated RNA had been reverse transcribed. The assay was immunoSEQ multiplex PCR, and TCRdb's table has in-frame clones only and misses some. The sample holds hundreds of thousands of clones; about 10% are singletons and the top ten take 0.045% to 0.06%. The chain is built from TRBV14 and TRBJ2-1, with D maybe TRBD1 (5 bases). The receptor comes from a woman aged 18-29 years in good health. The sequenced material came from naive CD4+ T cells from blood. The CDR3 sequence: CASSQDWGRVGNEQFF. Here the CDR3 DNA reads TGTGCCAGCAGCCAAGATTGGGGCAGGGTGGGGAATGAGCAGTTCTTC.